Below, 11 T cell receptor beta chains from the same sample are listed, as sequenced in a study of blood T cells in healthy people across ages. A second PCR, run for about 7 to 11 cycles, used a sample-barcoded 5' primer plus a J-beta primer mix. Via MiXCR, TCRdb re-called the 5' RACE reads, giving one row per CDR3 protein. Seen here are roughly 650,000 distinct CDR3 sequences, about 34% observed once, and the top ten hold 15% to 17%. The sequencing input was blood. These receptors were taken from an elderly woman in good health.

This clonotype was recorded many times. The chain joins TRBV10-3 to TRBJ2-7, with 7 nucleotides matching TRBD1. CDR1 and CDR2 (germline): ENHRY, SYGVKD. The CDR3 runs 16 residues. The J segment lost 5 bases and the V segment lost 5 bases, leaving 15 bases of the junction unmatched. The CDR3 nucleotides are TGTGCCATCAGTCCGGACAGGCCGGAGCTCCTGAACGAGCAGTACTTC. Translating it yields CAISPDRPELLNEQYF.

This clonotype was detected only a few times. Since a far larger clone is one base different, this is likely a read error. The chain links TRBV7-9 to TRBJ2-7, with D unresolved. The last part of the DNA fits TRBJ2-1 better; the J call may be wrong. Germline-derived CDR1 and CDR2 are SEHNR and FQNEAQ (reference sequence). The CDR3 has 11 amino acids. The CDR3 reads CASSDSYEQFF. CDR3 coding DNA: TGTGCCAGCAGCGACTCCTACGAGCAGTTCTTC.

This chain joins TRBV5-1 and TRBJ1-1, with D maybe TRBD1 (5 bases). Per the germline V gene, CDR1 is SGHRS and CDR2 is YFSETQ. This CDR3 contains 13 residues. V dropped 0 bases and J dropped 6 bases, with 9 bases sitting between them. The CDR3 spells CASSLEGPSEAFF. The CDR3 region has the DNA TGCGCCAGCAGCTTGGAGGGGCCCTCTGAAGCTTTCTTT.

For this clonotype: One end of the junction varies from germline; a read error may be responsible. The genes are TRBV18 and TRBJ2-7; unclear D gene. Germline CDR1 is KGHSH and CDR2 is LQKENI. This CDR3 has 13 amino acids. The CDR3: CASSPSSSYGQYF. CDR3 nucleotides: TGTGCCAGCTCACCGTCTAGTTCCTACGGGCAGTACTTC. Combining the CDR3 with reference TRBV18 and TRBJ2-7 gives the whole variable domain NAGVMQNPRHLVRRRGQEARLRCSPMKGHSHVYWYRQLPEEGLKFMVYLQKENIIDESGMPKERFSAEFPKEGPSILRIQQVVRGDSAAYFCASSPSSSYGQYFGPGTRLTVT.

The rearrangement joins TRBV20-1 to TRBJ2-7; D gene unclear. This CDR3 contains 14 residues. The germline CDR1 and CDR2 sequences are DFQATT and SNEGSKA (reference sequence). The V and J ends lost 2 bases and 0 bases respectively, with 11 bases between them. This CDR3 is CSARQASPSYEQYF. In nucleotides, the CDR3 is TGCAGTGCTAGACAGGCCTCCCCCTCCTACGAGCAGTACTTC.

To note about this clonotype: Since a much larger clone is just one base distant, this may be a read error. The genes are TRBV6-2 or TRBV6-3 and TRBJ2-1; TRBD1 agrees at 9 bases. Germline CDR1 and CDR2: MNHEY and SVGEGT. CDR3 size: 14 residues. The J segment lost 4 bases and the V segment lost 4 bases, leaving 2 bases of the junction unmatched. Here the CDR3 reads CASSWTGEYNEQFF. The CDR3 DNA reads TGTGCCAGCAGTTGGACAGGGGAATACAATGAGCAGTTCTTC.

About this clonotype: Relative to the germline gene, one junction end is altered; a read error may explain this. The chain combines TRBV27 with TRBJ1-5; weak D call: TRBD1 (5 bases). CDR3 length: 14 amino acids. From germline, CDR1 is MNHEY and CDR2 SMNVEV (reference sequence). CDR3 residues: CAGSLYGGNQPQHF. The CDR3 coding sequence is TGTGCCGGCAGTTTATACGGGGGGAATCAGCCCCAGCATTTT.

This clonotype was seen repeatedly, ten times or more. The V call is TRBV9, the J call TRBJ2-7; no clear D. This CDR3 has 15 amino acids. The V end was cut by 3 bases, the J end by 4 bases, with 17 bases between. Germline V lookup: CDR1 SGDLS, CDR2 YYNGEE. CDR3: CASSALDSSRYEQYF. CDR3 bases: TGTGCCAGCAGCGCACTCGACTCTTCGCGTTACGAGCAGTACTTC.

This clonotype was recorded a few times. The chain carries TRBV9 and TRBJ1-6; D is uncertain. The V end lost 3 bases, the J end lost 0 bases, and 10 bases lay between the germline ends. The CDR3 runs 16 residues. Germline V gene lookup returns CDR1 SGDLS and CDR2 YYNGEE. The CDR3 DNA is TGTGCCAGCAGCGCACGGGAACACTCCTATAATTCACCCCTCCACTTT. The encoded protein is CASSAREHSYNSPLHF.

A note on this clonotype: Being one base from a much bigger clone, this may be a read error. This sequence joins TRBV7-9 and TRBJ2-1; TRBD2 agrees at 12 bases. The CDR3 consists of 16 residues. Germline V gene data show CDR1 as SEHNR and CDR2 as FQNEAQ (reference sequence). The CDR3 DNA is TGTGCCGGCAGCGCCCAGCGGGGACTAGCGGGTAATGAGCAGTTCTTC. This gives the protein CAGSAQRGLAGNEQFF.

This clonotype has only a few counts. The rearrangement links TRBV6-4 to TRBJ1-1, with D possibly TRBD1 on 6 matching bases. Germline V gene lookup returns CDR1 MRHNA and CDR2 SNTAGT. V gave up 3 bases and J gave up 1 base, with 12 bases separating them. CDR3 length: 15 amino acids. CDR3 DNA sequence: TGTGCCAGCAGTGAATTCGGGGGCCGGAACACTGAAGCTTTCTTT. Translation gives CASSEFGGRNTEAFF.